The 2 T cell receptor beta chains reported below all come from one sample, sequenced in a study of blood T cell repertoires in COVID-19. Libraries were prepared by immunoSEQ multiplex PCR; TCRdb keeps only in-frame clonotypes and omits some of them. The sample shows about 170,000 clones, roughly four fifths of them seen only once. Sample: PBMCs or T cells enriched from blood (not recorded which). The receptors were gathered from a middle-aged man who had recovered from COVID-19.

This clone was recorded a few times. The rearrangement links TRBV2 to TRBJ2-7; TRBD1 aligns across 9 bases. The CDR3 contains 14 residues. With V trimmed by 4 bases and J by 5 bases, 6 bases remained unmatched. Germline V CDR1 and CDR2: SNHLY, FYNNEI. The CDR3 sequence: CASSVRDRVDEQYF. The CDR3, as DNA: TGTGCCAGCAGTGTAAGGGACAGGGTCGACGAGCAGTACTTC.

The chain carries TRBV3-1 (or the pseudogene TRBV3-2) and TRBJ2-2; 10 bases map to TRBD2. The CDR3 is 15 amino acids. Trimming took 4 bases from V and 6 from J; bases not matched to a gene: 5. Germline V lookup: CDR1 LGHDT, CDR2 YNNKEL (reference sequence). CDR3 nucleotides: TGTGCCAGCAGCCGAAGCGGGGGGGCCTCCGGGGAGCTGTTTTTT. Protein product: CASSRSGGASGELFF.